A selection of T cell receptor beta chains follows, all from one sample in a study of T-cell memory formation after mild COVID-19. TCRdb re-analysed the 5' RACE reads in MiXCR, keeping a single row per CDR3 protein. This table has about 340,000 distinct CDR3 sequences, about 16% appearing once. The sample was PBMCs or a T cell subset sorted from them (not recorded which). These receptors originate from a man younger than 35 who had mild COVID-19 (a few samples of this study predate the infection). Cell type and time point are not known. Both conserved end residues are trimmed from each CDR3.

V gene,J gene,CDR3 protein
TRBV5-3,TRBJ2-1,ARSCGGANEQF
TRBV12-3/TRBV12-4,TRBJ1-2,ASSLRRGALYGYT
TRBV7-2,TRBJ1-4,ASSLRSTVNEKLF
TRBV7-2,TRBJ1-5,ASSLEGGFRSQH
TRBV20-1,TRBJ1-6,SAEGGNSPLH
TRBV4-1,TRBJ1-2,ASSQPRTGRGSVGYT
TRBV25-1,TRBJ1-4,ASSGTNEKLF
TRBV4-2,TRBJ1-4,ASSQDGGATNEKLF
TRBV30,TRBJ2-5,AWSVLQGETQY
TRBV10-3,TRBJ2-3,AISDPTSGGLTDTQY
TRBV6-1,TRBJ1-1,ASSESGNTEAF
TRBV5-1,TRBJ2-1,ASSLGGTGGANEQF
TRBV25-1,TRBJ1-6,ASSEFGQGANSPLH
TRBV10-3,TRBJ2-1,AITRTGAGDNEQF
TRBV20-1,TRBJ2-1,SARGVSAGDEQF
TRBV19,TRBJ2-1,ASSPHRGLDEQF
TRBV28,TRBJ2-1,ASSTWDREAVNEQF
TRBV20-1,TRBJ1-2,SPGQGAVGYT
TRBV6-5,TRBJ2-5,ASSYGWGRETQY
TRBV13,TRBJ2-7,ASSSTNRGQNYEQY
TRBV5-1,TRBJ2-7,ASSLSGYSYEQY
TRBV7-9,TRBJ2-1,ASSRDGTYNEQF
TRBV7-8,TRBJ1-2,ASSLAPGLLGGYT
TRBV6-1,TRBJ2-2,ASPSRDTGELF
TRBV7-6,TRBJ2-6,ASSFILVATGANVLT
TRBV5-1,TRBJ1-1,ASSLGDLKNTEAF
TRBV4-3,TRBJ1-2,ASSQDGGHYGYT
TRBV6-2/TRBV6-3,TRBJ2-3,ASSYSGGSTDTQY
TRBV7-2,TRBJ1-3,ASTIGRGRGAGNTIY
TRBV24-1,TRBJ2-5,ATSDARQGSETQY
TRBV5-6,TRBJ1-1,ASSLGQHTEAF
TRBV6-2/TRBV6-3,TRBJ2-7,ASSYEGGLYEQY
TRBV4-2,TRBJ2-1,ASSQAHLAGGNNEQF
TRBV5-6,TRBJ1-5,ASSLHRQSNQPQH
TRBV19,TRBJ2-5,ASSMAAGGPRETQY